These 29 T cell receptor beta chains originate from one sample sequenced in a study of a mutant IDH1 vaccine in newly diagnosed glioma. Some clones are missing from TCRdb's copy, which holds only in-frame ones; the method was immunoSEQ multiplex PCR. This table holds 30,000 to 40,000 clones, approximately 92% found once. Documented time point: baseline, week 1 (first vaccination visit). The treatment was: pre-vaccination baseline after standard-of-care therapy. Here the sequenced sample was PBMCs, taken from a glioma patient treated with radiotherapy, temozolomide or both. The source of these receptors is a young man with glioma.

The chain uses TRBV5-1 and TRBJ1-3; TRBD1 is a possible D gene (6 bases). With 4 bases removed from V and 0 bases from J, the gap between germline ends came to 14 bases. The germline CDR1 and CDR2 sequences are SGHRS and YFSETQ. The CDR3 has 16 residues. The CDR3 loop is CASSPGHDISGNTIYF. In DNA, the CDR3 is TGCGCCAGCAGCCCGGGACACGATATCTCTGGAAACACCATATATTTT.

Comments on this clone: One junction end does not reproduce the germline sequence, and a read error may be involved. V gene TRBV2 combines with J gene TRBJ2-5; 13 nucleotides match TRBD2. Germline CDR1 is SNHLY and CDR2 is FYNNEI. The CDR3 loop spans 14 amino acids. The CDR3: CASSEAWTSGSSHF. The CDR3 DNA reads as TGTGCCAGCAGTGAAGCGTGGACTAGCGGGAGTAGTCACTTC.

The rearrangement joins TRBV4-1 to TRBJ1-2; D gene uncertain. Germline CDR1 is MGHRA and CDR2 is YSYEKL. With 1 base removed from V and 2 bases from J, the gap between germline ends came to 14 bases. This CDR3 has 16 residues. The CDR3 protein is CASSQGSGDGNYGYTF. DNA of the CDR3: TGCGCCAGCAGCCAAGGTTCCGGGGATGGGAACTATGGCTACACCTTC.

J is TRBJ1-1 and V is TRBV14; no clear D. Germline V gene data show CDR1 as SGHDN and CDR2 as FVKESK. The V end was cut by 4 bases, the J end by 5 bases, with 11 bases between. This CDR3 spans 13 amino acids. The CDR3 reads CASSPHLGTEAFF. In DNA, the CDR3 is TGTGCCAGCAGCCCTCACCTCGGGACTGAAGCTTTCTTT.

The rearrangement uses TRBV25-1 and TRBJ1-2, with no clear D. This CDR3 comprises 13 residues. Germline V lookup: CDR1 MGHDK, CDR2 SYGVNS. The V and J ends lost 2 bases and 5 bases respectively, with 9 bases between them. The CDR3, as DNA: TGTGCCAGCAGTGAAAGCCCAGCTTATGGCTACACCTTC. Its protein is CASSESPAYGYTF.

Here the CDR3 reads CASSLNYWPYGYTF. The CDR3 region has the DNA TGCGCCAGCAGCTTGAATTACTGGCCCTATGGCTACACCTTC. This rearrangement joins TRBV5-1 to TRBJ1-2, with D hard to call. V lost 1 base, J lost 4 bases, and 11 bases lay in between. CDR1 and CDR2 from the germline V gene are SGHRS and YFSETQ. The CDR3 sequence is 14 residues long.

The gene calls are TRBV5-5 and TRBJ2-7; no clear D. Germline values: CDR1 SGHKS, CDR2 YYEKEE (reference sequence). The CDR3 extends over 12 amino acids. Trimming shortened V by 4 bases and J by 5 bases, and 10 bases separated the two germline ends. CDR3 protein: CASSHPRNEQYF. CDR3 DNA sequence: TGTGCCAGCAGCCACCCCCGGAACGAGCAGTACTTC.

V gene TRBV25-1 combines with J gene TRBJ1-1; no reliable D call. The germline V and J ends were trimmed by 7 bases and 4 bases, with 13 bases remaining between them. CDR3 length equals 13 residues. CDR1 is MGHDK, CDR2 SYGVNS, per germline. In DNA form, the CDR3 reads TGTGCCAGCACGGAGGGCGCGGGCACTGAAGCTTTCTTT. Its translation: CASTEGAGTEAFF.

This clone was counted between two and nine times. V gene TRBV6-5 combines with J gene TRBJ2-1; TRBD2 might be the D (6 bases). The V gene's germline CDR1 is MNHEY and CDR2 SVGAGI. This CDR3 contains 16 residues. The germline V and J ends were trimmed by 2 bases and 5 bases, with 16 bases remaining between them. The CDR3 DNA follows: TGTGCCAGCAGTTACCGTAGGACTACCTACAACAATGAGCAGTTCTTC. Its translation: CASSYRRTTYNNEQFF.

The rearrangement joins TRBV4-3 to TRBJ2-1, with 8 bases that match TRBD1. Germline CDR1 LGHNA, CDR2 YSLEER. V lost 4 bases, J lost 8 bases, and 10 bases stayed unmatched. This CDR3 region has 15 residues. The CDR3 DNA is TGCGCCAGCAGCCCCCTGTTCAGGGGACAGGATGAGCAGTTCTTC. It encodes CASSPLFRGQDEQFF.

CDR3 DNA sequence: TGTGCCAGCAGCCAAGATCCAGGGACTAGCGGGGGTAATGAGCAGTTCTTC. Its protein is CASSQDPGTSGGNEQFF. The rearrangement uses TRBV4-2 and TRBJ2-1; the match to TRBD2 covers 14 bases. The trim removed 0 bases at V and 7 bases at J, leaving 5 bases unmatched. Per the germline V gene, CDR1 is LGHNA and CDR2 is YNFKEQ. There are 17 residues in the CDR3.

The rearrangement uses TRBV4-1 and TRBJ1-3; the D is unclear. Trimming took 2 bases from V and 5 from J, leaving 10 bases between them. Germline lookup yields CDR1 MGHRA and CDR2 YSYEKL. This CDR3 comprises 14 residues. CDR3: CASSQHAARNTIYF. The DNA of the CDR3 is TGCGCCAGCAGCCAACACGCCGCCAGAAACACCATATATTTT.

This chain joins TRBV7-9 and TRBJ2-7, with D perhaps matching TRBD1 (6 bases). V was pared by 5 bases and J by 9 bases, with 29 bases between. CDR1 and CDR2 (germline): SEHNR, FQNEAQ (reference sequence). This CDR3 spans 17 amino acids. As DNA, the CDR3 is TGTGCCAGCAGCCCCCCCTTGGGTGGAGGACAGTCTATACCGCAGTACTTC. Amino acid sequence: CASSPPLGGGQSIPQYF.

The V call is TRBV2, the J call TRBJ1-1; D call uncertain. V shed 4 bases and J shed 1 base, with 13 bases lying between them. The CDR3 spans 15 residues. Germline CDR1 and CDR2: SNHLY and FYNNEI. The CDR3 loop reads CASSVNLVTNTEAFF. Here the CDR3 DNA reads TGTGCCAGCAGTGTAAATTTGGTAACGAACACTGAAGCTTTCTTT.

This clone was recorded only once. This chain links TRBV6-5 with TRBJ2-1; 7 nucleotides match TRBD2. Germline V CDR1 and CDR2: MNHEY, SVGAGI. This CDR3 comprises 15 residues. The V segment lost 4 bases and the J segment 8 bases; nucleotides outside the gene matches: 11. The CDR3, as DNA: TGTGCCAGCAGTTGGGAGGGCGGGCGGGGCCATGAGCAGTTCTTC. Translation gives CASSWEGGRGHEQFF.

This clone was recorded only once. This chain uses TRBV7-9 with TRBJ1-1; D might be TRBD1 (5 bases). The CDR3 loop spans 14 amino acids. V shed 7 bases and J shed 0 bases, with 12 bases lying between them. Germline-derived CDR1 and CDR2 are SEHNR and FQNEAQ (reference sequence). CDR3 DNA sequence: TGTGCCAGCACCACCGGGACGGTGAACACTGAAGCTTTCTTT. It specifies CASTTGTVNTEAFF.

J is TRBJ1-2 and V is TRBV9; D remains ambiguous. Deletions cut 5 bases from V and 0 bases from J, with 17 bases between. CDR1 SGDLS and CDR2 YYNGEE come from the germline V gene. There are 16 residues in the CDR3. The CDR3: CASSTLLKPANYGYTF. The CDR3 nucleotides are TGTGCCAGCAGTACTCTTCTAAAGCCTGCTAACTATGGCTACACCTTC.

The gene calls are TRBV2 and TRBJ1-5; D is possibly TRBD1 (6 bases). CDR3 length equals 14 residues. CDR1 SNHLY and CDR2 FYNNEI come from the germline V gene. V was trimmed by 1 base and J by 6 bases, leaving 10 bases between them. The DNA of the CDR3 is TGTGCCAGCAGTGAAGAAGGGGGTAGTCAGCCCCAGCATTTT. It is translated as CASSEEGGSQPQHF.

The chain joins TRBV10-3 to TRBJ2-7, with 8 positions matching TRBD2. V lost 4 bases, J lost 4 bases, and 6 bases stayed unmatched. CDR1 is ENHRY and CDR2 is SYGVKD in the germline V gene. There are 14 residues in the CDR3. The CDR3 here is CAISGGGRQYEQYF. CDR3 bases: TGTGCCATCAGTGGCGGCGGGAGGCAATACGAGCAGTACTTC.

The rearrangement joins TRBV6-5 to TRBJ2-3, with D uncertain. The CDR3 has 14 residues. The V end was cut by 6 bases, the J end by 1 base, with 11 bases between. CDR1 is MNHEY and CDR2 is SVGAGI in the germline V gene. The CDR3 nucleotides are TGTGCCAGCAGCTTTGCACGGGGCACAGATACGCAGTATTTT. This gives the protein CASSFARGTDTQYF.

The chain has TRBV30 and TRBJ1-1; 7 bases are a match to TRBD1. Germline V gene data show CDR1 as GTSNPN and CDR2 as SVGIG (reference sequence). CDR3 length equals 14 residues. The ends lost 2 bases at V and 5 bases at J; junction bases unmatched: 8. CDR3 coding DNA: TGTGCCTGGAGTCCCAAGACAGGGTTAACTGAAGCTTTCTTT. It codes for CAWSPKTGLTEAFF.

This chain joins TRBV6-5 and TRBJ1-5; weak D call: TRBD1 (5 bases). The CDR3 length is 15 residues. Germline CDR1 reads MNHEY; CDR2 reads SVGAGI. Trimming left V 4 bases short and J 2 bases short, with 12 bases between. The CDR3 nucleotides are TGTGCCAGCAGTTCCGACAGAAGAGGCAATCAGCCCCAGCATTTT. The encoded protein is CASSSDRRGNQPQHF.

This chain uses TRBV4-3 with TRBJ2-2; D is ambiguous. CDR3 length: 16 amino acids. The germline CDR1 and CDR2 sequences are LGHNA and YSLEER. Trimming removed 0 bases at V and 1 base at J, with 9 bases between. This chain's CDR3 is CASSQDGTLNTGELFF. DNA for the CDR3: TGCGCCAGCAGCCAAGATGGAACTTTGAACACCGGGGAGCTGTTTTTT.

J is TRBJ1-1 and V is TRBV27, with TRBD1 as a possible D gene (6 bases). CDR3 size: 14 residues. Germline values: CDR1 MNHEY, CDR2 SMNVEV (reference sequence). V lost 6 bases, J lost 6 bases, and 17 bases lay in between. The CDR3 bases are TGTGCCAGCAGGCCCGCTGGGACAACTGCTGAAGCTTTCTTT. Protein sequence: CASRPAGTTAEAFF.

V usage is TRBV28 and J usage is TRBJ1-5, with a possible D match to TRBD1 (5 bases). CDR3 length equals 15 residues. The germline gives CDR1 MDHEN, CDR2 SYDVKM. V was cut by 3 bases and J by 5 bases, with 14 bases left in between. Here the CDR3 reads CASSFSFQGYQPQHF. Written as DNA, the CDR3 is TGTGCCAGCAGTTTTTCGTTCCAGGGTTATCAGCCCCAGCATTTT.

The CDR3 nucleotides read TGTGCCAGCAGTGAAGGGATAAGACAGCGGAACACTGAAGCTTTCTTT. Translated, it gives CASSEGIRQRNTEAFF. V usage is TRBV6-1 and J usage is TRBJ1-1; TRBD1 is a possible D gene (5 bases). This CDR3 is 16 amino acids long. Germline lookup yields CDR1 MNHNS and CDR2 SASEGT. The V end was cut by 1 base, the J end by 1 base, with 13 bases between.

The sample holds one count of this clone. The V and J genes are TRBV6-5 and TRBJ1-1, with D unresolved. Germline loops: CDR1 MNHEY, CDR2 SVGAGI. Trimming cost V 0 bases and J 1 base, with 9 bases left between them. The CDR3 is made up of 15 amino acids. This CDR3 is CASSYSIRTNTEAFF. The CDR3 DNA reads TGTGCCAGCAGTTACTCGATCAGGACGAACACTGAAGCTTTCTTT.

This chain joins TRBV19 and TRBJ2-3; 7 positions match TRBD2. Germline lookup yields CDR1 LNHDA and CDR2 SQIVND (reference sequence). This CDR3 comprises 12 residues. V lost 7 bases to trimming and J lost 14 bases; unmatched junction nucleotides: 12. The CDR3 is CASTERAGYMYF. As DNA, the CDR3 is TGTGCCAGTACCGAAAGAGCGGGATACATGTATTTT.

V and J are TRBV5-1 and TRBJ1-1; unclear D gene. The CDR3 is 13 amino acids. Germline values: CDR1 SGHRS, CDR2 YFSETQ. The germline V and J ends were trimmed by 4 bases and 5 bases, with 12 bases remaining between them. CDR3 protein: CASSPGLRTEAFF. CDR3 nucleotide sequence: TGCGCCAGCAGCCCGGGATTACGAACTGAAGCTTTCTTT.